This is a list of T cell receptor beta chains from one sample in a study. One entry per CDR3 protein results from TCRdb running MiXCR on the 5' RACE reads. The table has about 10,000 distinct CDR3 sequences, approximately 24% seen once. Sequenced: Tregs sorted from blood. These receptor sequences come from a female donor with breast cancer. The CDR3 runs from the conserved cysteine through the conserved F or W. Each record gives: J gene, clone size, D gene, V gene, CDR3 DNA, CDR3 protein. A D gene is named only where the DNA matches it firmly. Clone sizes are given selectively: once, few, many, or a class where the clone is expanded.

J gene: TRBJ1-2
clone size: NA
D gene: NA
V gene: TRBV5-6
CDR3 DNA: TGTGCCAGCGGCTTGGCCGGGGAGTATGGCTACACCTTC
CDR3 protein: CASGLAGEYGYTF

J gene: TRBJ1-5
clone size: medium-sized
D gene: NA
V gene: TRBV9
CDR3 DNA: TGTGCCAGCAGCGTGAGTGGGGATAGCAATCAGCCCCAGCATTTT
CDR3 protein: CASSVSGDSNQPQHF

J gene: TRBJ2-7
clone size: many
D gene: TRBD2
V gene: TRBV6-1
CDR3 DNA: TGTGCCAGCAGTTTGACTACCGGACTAGCGGGAGTCTACGAGCAGTACTTC
CDR3 protein: CASSLTTGLAGVYEQYF

J gene: TRBJ2-1
clone size: many
D gene: TRBD1
V gene: TRBV9
CDR3 DNA: TGTGCCAGCAGCTCCGCGGACAGGGCCAATGAGCAGTTCTTC
CDR3 protein: CASSSADRANEQFF

J gene: TRBJ2-7
clone size: many
D gene: TRBD2
V gene: TRBV7-2
CDR3 DNA: TGTGCCAGCAGCCCGAATCTAGCGGGAGTTTCCTACGAGCAGTACTTC
CDR3 protein: CASSPNLAGVSYEQYF

J gene: TRBJ2-2
clone size: NA
D gene: NA
V gene: TRBV9
CDR3 DNA: TGTGCCAGCAGCGTAGTGGGAGGGGGAGACACCGGGGAGCTGTTTTTT
CDR3 protein: CASSVVGGGDTGELFF

J gene: TRBJ2-1
clone size: medium-sized
D gene: NA
V gene: TRBV29-1
CDR3 DNA: TGCAGCGTCACAGACAGCGACTACAATGAGCAGTTCTTC
CDR3 protein: CSVTDSDYNEQFF

J gene: TRBJ2-1
clone size: medium-sized
D gene: NA
V gene: TRBV24-1
CDR3 DNA: TGTGCCACCAGTGACACCTACAATGAGCAGTTCTTC
CDR3 protein: CATSDTYNEQFF

J gene: TRBJ1-2
clone size: many
D gene: NA
V gene: TRBV12-3/TRBV12-4
CDR3 DNA: TGTGCCAGCACAGCTAACTATGGCTACACCTTC
CDR3 protein: CASTANYGYTF

J gene: TRBJ2-1
clone size: many
D gene: TRBD2
V gene: TRBV27
CDR3 DNA: TGTGCCAGCAGTCTCACTAGCGGTGAGCAGTTCTTC
CDR3 protein: CASSLTSGEQFF

J gene: TRBJ2-7
clone size: many
D gene: TRBD2
V gene: TRBV10-2
CDR3 DNA: TGCGCCAGCAGCTCTACTAGCGGGAGGGCTTCCTACGAGCAGTACTTC
CDR3 protein: CASSSTSGRASYEQYF

J gene: TRBJ2-7
clone size: NA
D gene: TRBD2
V gene: TRBV5-1
CDR3 DNA: TGCGCCAGCAGCTTGGGAACTAGCGGGAGGGGGTTCTACGAGCAGTACTTC
CDR3 protein: CASSLGTSGRGFYEQYF

J gene: TRBJ1-2
clone size: NA
D gene: TRBD1
V gene: TRBV15
CDR3 DNA: TGTACCACCAGCAGAGGAGGGGGACAGGGAGAAGATGGCTACACCTTC
CDR3 protein: CTTSRGGGQGEDGYTF

J gene: TRBJ1-1
clone size: many
D gene: TRBD1
V gene: TRBV7-3
CDR3 DNA: TGTGCCAGCATCAGGGACAGGGTGAACACTGAAGCTTTCTTT
CDR3 protein: CASIRDRVNTEAFF

J gene: TRBJ2-1
clone size: many
D gene: TRBD2
V gene: TRBV7-8
CDR3 DNA: TGTGCCAGCAGCCCGGGACTAGCGGGAGGGCGTGGGAATGAGCAGTTCTTC
CDR3 protein: CASSPGLAGGRGNEQFF

J gene: TRBJ1-5
clone size: many
D gene: NA
V gene: TRBV12-3/TRBV12-4
CDR3 DNA: TGTGCCAGCAGTTTTTATCAGGTTCTTGGGCCCCAGCATTTT
CDR3 protein: CASSFYQVLGPQHF

J gene: TRBJ2-3
clone size: many
D gene: TRBD2
V gene: TRBV7-9
CDR3 DNA: TGTGCCAGCAGCCCTACTAGCGGGAGTGGCACAGATACGCAGTATTTT
CDR3 protein: CASSPTSGSGTDTQYF

J gene: TRBJ1-5
clone size: many
D gene: NA
V gene: TRBV6-1
CDR3 DNA: TGTGCCGGCAGTGAACCTAGCAATCAGCCCCAGCATTTT
CDR3 protein: CAGSEPSNQPQHF

J gene: TRBJ2-1
clone size: NA
D gene: NA
V gene: TRBV12-3/TRBV12-4
CDR3 DNA: TGTGCCAGCATCTTAGGAGGGCCGAGCTCCTGCAATGAGCAGTTCTTC
CDR3 protein: CASILGGPSSCNEQFF

J gene: TRBJ2-3
clone size: medium-sized
D gene: TRBD2
V gene: TRBV27
CDR3 DNA: TGTGCCAGCAGTTTGTCAGCGGGAGGGGCTGATACGCAGTATTTT
CDR3 protein: CASSLSAGGADTQYF

J gene: TRBJ1-6
clone size: many
D gene: NA
V gene: TRBV7-2
CDR3 DNA: TGTGCCAGCAGCTTAGCTAATTCACCCCTCCACTTT
CDR3 protein: CASSLANSPLHF

J gene: TRBJ1-1
clone size: NA
D gene: NA
V gene: TRBV11-2
CDR3 DNA: TGTGCCAGCAGCTTAGTCCCCTACACTGAAGCTCTCTTT
CDR3 protein: CASSLVPYTEALF

J gene: TRBJ1-5
clone size: medium-sized
D gene: NA
V gene: TRBV10-3
CDR3 DNA: TGTGCCATCAGTCCTCAGGGTAGCAATCAGCCCCAGCATTTT
CDR3 protein: CAISPQGSNQPQHF

J gene: TRBJ1-2
clone size: many
D gene: NA
V gene: TRBV6-6
CDR3 DNA: TGTGCCAGCAGTTACGGGGCAGGTGGCTATGGCTACACCTTC
CDR3 protein: CASSYGAGGYGYTF

J gene: TRBJ2-1
clone size: NA
D gene: NA
V gene: TRBV5-1
CDR3 DNA: TGCGCCAGCAGCCTGATACCCAGGGGCTCCTACAATGAGCAGTTCTTC
CDR3 protein: CASSLIPRGSYNEQFF

J gene: TRBJ1-2
clone size: few
D gene: NA
V gene: TRBV5-6
CDR3 DNA: TGTGCCAGCAGCTTGGACAGGGACCTCTATGGCTACACCTTC
CDR3 protein: CASSLDRDLYGYTF

J gene: TRBJ2-1
clone size: NA
D gene: TRBD2
V gene: TRBV20-1
CDR3 DNA: TGCAGTGCTAAGGGACTAGCGGGTTTCAATGAGCAGTTCTTC
CDR3 protein: CSAKGLAGFNEQFF

J gene: TRBJ2-1
clone size: many
D gene: TRBD1
V gene: TRBV2
CDR3 DNA: TGTGCCAGCAGGCCTCTAACCGGGACAGCTACCTACAATGAGCAGTTCTTC
CDR3 protein: CASRPLTGTATYNEQFF

J gene: TRBJ1-1
clone size: NA
D gene: NA
V gene: TRBV7-9
CDR3 DNA: TGTGCCAGCAGCGCCAGTGGCAGGGTGGTCAATGAGCAGTTCTTT
CDR3 protein: CASSASGRVVNEQFF

J gene: TRBJ2-2
clone size: few
D gene: NA
V gene: TRBV15
CDR3 DNA: TGTGCCACCAGCAGAGGAAGAGGCGGCTCAAAGCGGTCCGGGGAGCTGTTTTTT
CDR3 protein: CATSRGRGGSKRSGELFF

J gene: TRBJ1-4
clone size: many
D gene: NA
V gene: TRBV5-1
CDR3 DNA: TGCGCCAGCAGCTTGATGGCAGACAATGAAAAACTGTTTTTT
CDR3 protein: CASSLMADNEKLFF

J gene: TRBJ1-1
clone size: medium-sized
D gene: NA
V gene: TRBV6-6
CDR3 DNA: TGTGCCAGCAGTGCCCTGGGGGCGGTGGCTTTCTTT
CDR3 protein: CASSALGAVAFF

J gene: TRBJ2-7
clone size: NA
D gene: NA
V gene: TRBV7-9
CDR3 DNA: TGTGCCAGCAGCTTAACCGACAGCTCCTACGAGCAGTACTTC
CDR3 protein: CASSLTDSSYEQYF

J gene: TRBJ1-3
clone size: NA
D gene: NA
V gene: TRBV6-1
CDR3 DNA: TGTGCCAGCAGACTTACAGGAGCCGGAGGAAACACCATATATTTT
CDR3 protein: CASRLTGAGGNTIYF

J gene: TRBJ1-1
clone size: medium-sized
D gene: NA
V gene: TRBV12-3/TRBV12-4
CDR3 DNA: TGTGCCAGCAGTTCCGGGTACCTAGGCACTGAAGCTTTCTTT
CDR3 protein: CASSSGYLGTEAFF

J gene: TRBJ2-4
clone size: NA
D gene: TRBD1
V gene: TRBV12-3/TRBV12-4
CDR3 DNA: TGTGCCAGCAGCTCTCCAACAGGGGTAGCCATCCAGTGCTTC
CDR3 protein: CASSSPTGVAIQCF

J gene: TRBJ1-5
clone size: NA
D gene: TRBD1
V gene: TRBV19
CDR3 DNA: TGTGCCAGTAGTAGCTACAGGGGCGCGAGTCAGCCCCAGCATTTT
CDR3 protein: CASSSYRGASQPQHF

J gene: TRBJ2-7
clone size: NA
D gene: NA
V gene: TRBV12-3/TRBV12-4
CDR3 DNA: TGTGCCAGCAGTTACCGACAGTTTCTGGGTGCTCGGGGGAACTCCTACGAGCAGTACTTC
CDR3 protein: CASSYRQFLGARGNSYEQYF

J gene: TRBJ1-1
clone size: NA
D gene: NA
V gene: TRBV5-6
CDR3 DNA: TGTGCCAGCAGCTTGGTTTCCAGGCTGTACACTGAAGCTTTCTTT
CDR3 protein: CASSLVSRLYTEAFF

J gene: TRBJ2-7
clone size: many
D gene: TRBD2
V gene: TRBV4-2
CDR3 DNA: TGTGCCAGCAGCCAGGCGGGACCGGGACTAGCATTTTACGAGCAGTACTTC
CDR3 protein: CASSQAGPGLAFYEQYF

J gene: TRBJ2-4
clone size: many
D gene: TRBD1
V gene: TRBV20-1
CDR3 DNA: TGCAGTGCTATTCTGAAGGGGGCCAAGACCAAAAACATTCAGTACTTC
CDR3 protein: CSAILKGAKTKNIQYF

J gene: TRBJ1-1
clone size: many
D gene: NA
V gene: TRBV9
CDR3 DNA: TGTGCCAGCAGCGTAGAGCCCGCCACTGAAGCTTTCTTT
CDR3 protein: CASSVEPATEAFF

J gene: TRBJ2-7
clone size: NA
D gene: TRBD2
V gene: TRBV7-9
CDR3 DNA: TGTGCCAGCAGCTTAACCCCCGGGACTAGTGCATACGAGCAGTACTTC
CDR3 protein: CASSLTPGTSAYEQYF

J gene: TRBJ2-1
clone size: medium-sized
D gene: NA
V gene: TRBV6-2/TRBV6-3
CDR3 DNA: TGTGCCAGCAGTTACTCTGGTATCGGGGACAATGAGCAGTTCTTC
CDR3 protein: CASSYSGIGDNEQFF

J gene: TRBJ2-1
clone size: few
D gene: NA
V gene: TRBV28
CDR3 DNA: TGTGCCAGCAGACAGGGTGGTGGCAATGAGCAGTTCTTC
CDR3 protein: CASRQGGGNEQFF

J gene: TRBJ1-1
clone size: NA
D gene: TRBD1
V gene: TRBV6-5
CDR3 DNA: TGTGCCAGCAGTCACGGACAGGGAATAACTGAAGCTCCCTTT
CDR3 protein: CASSHGQGITEAPF